This TCR beta chain was retrieved from a study of blood T cell repertoires in COVID-19. Generated by immunoSEQ multiplex PCR, the TCRdb table keeps only in-frame clones and is missing some. The table lists 330,000 or so clones, 80% to 90% of them singletons, with 9.9% in the top ten. V shed 1 base, J shed 10 bases, and the junction held 8 bases outside the gene matches. CDR3 length: 16 residues. CDR1 SGHAT and CDR2 FQNNGV come from the germline V gene. Sequencing was carried out using peripheral blood. This receptor was obtained from a man younger than 40 with COVID-19, enrolled during active disease. The chain has TRBV11-2 and TRBJ2-1; 12 bases agree with TRBD1. CDR3 sequence: CASSLGPGQGAREQFF. The CDR3 nucleotides read TGTGCCAGCAGCTTAGGCCCGGGACAGGGGGCTAGGGAGCAGTTCTTC.